This T cell receptor beta chain originates from a study of blood T cell repertoires in COVID-19. Study summary: The analysed material was cDNA or gDNA that came from T cells, B-cell-depleted T cells, or PBMCs.

Of note for this clone: Other DNA variants within this sample encode the same CDR3.

The repertoire was sequenced with immunoSEQ multiplex PCR; TCRdb's copy has only in-frame clones and lacks some. The repertoire has approximately 250,000 clones, more than 85% of them found once; the top ten carry approximately 4.2%. V lost 5 bases to trimming and J lost 1 base, with 8 bases between them. The length of the CDR3 is 13 residues. The germline V gene has CDR1 SGHTA and CDR2 FQGTGA. Enrollees, roughly 18 to 89 years old, lived in approximately 24 US areas. The sample consisted of PBMCs or T cells enriched from blood (not recorded which). This chain joins TRBV7-3 and TRBJ1-1; possible D gene TRBD1, 5 bases. This receptor was identified in a woman in her twenties or thirties who had recovered from COVID-19. CDR3 sequence: CASSLDRNTEAFF. In nucleotides, the CDR3 is TGTGCCAGCAGCCTCGACAGGAACACTGAAGCTTTCTTT.